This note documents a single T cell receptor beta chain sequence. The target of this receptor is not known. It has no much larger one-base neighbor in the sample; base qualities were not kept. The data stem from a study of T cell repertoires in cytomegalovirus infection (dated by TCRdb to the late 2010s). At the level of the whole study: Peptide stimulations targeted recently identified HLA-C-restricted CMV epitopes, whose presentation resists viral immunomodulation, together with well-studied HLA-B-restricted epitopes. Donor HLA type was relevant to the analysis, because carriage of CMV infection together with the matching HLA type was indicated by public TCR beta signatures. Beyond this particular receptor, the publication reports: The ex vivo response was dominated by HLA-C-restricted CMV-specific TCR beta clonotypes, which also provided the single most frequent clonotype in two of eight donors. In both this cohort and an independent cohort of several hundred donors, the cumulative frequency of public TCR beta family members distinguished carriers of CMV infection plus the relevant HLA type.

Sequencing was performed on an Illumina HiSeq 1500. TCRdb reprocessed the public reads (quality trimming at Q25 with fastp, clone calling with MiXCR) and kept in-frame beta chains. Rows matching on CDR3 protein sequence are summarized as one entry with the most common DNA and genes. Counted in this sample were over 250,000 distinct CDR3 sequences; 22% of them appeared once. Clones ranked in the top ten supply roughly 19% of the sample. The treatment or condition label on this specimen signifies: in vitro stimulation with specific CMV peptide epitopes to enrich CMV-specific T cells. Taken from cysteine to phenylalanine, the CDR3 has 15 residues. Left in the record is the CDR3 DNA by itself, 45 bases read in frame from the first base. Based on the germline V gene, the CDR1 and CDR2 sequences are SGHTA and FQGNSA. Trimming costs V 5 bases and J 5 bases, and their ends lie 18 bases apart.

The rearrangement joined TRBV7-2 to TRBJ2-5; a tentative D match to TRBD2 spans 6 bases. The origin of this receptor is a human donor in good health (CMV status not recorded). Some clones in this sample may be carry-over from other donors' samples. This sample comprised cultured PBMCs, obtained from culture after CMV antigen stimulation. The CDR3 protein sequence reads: CASSRRGASVETQYF. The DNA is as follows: TGTGCCAGCAGCAGGAGAGGGGCTAGCGTCGAGACCCAGTACTTC.